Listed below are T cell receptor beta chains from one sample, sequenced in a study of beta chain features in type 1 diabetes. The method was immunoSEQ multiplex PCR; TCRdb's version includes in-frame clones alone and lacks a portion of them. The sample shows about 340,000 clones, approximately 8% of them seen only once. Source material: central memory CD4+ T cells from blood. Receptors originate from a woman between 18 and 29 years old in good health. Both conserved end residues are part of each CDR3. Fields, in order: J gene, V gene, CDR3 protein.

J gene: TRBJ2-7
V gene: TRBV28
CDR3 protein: CASRIPGAYEQYF

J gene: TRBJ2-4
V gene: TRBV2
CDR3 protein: CASRAGTVQYF

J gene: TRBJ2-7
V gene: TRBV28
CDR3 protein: CASSGEGGRTSGEQYF

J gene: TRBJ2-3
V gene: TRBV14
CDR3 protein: CASSQGVGLAGADTQYF

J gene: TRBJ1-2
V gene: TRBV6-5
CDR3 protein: CASSPSPPIGGYTF

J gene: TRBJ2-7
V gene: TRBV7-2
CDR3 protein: CASSPGSTTSEQYF

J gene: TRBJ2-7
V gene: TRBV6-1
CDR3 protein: CASSDNWGYF

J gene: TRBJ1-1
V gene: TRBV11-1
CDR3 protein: CASSSQFGEAFF

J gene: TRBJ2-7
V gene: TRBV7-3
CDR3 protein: CASSFLRDEQYF

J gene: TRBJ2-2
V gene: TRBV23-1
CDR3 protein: CASSQSVGGSRGTGELFF

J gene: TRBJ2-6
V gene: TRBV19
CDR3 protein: CASSFTGTGANVLTF

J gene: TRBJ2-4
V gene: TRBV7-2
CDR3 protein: CASSPQTGTSVTAIQYF

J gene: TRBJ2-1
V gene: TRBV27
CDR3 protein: CASKSFPGLAGGNEQFF

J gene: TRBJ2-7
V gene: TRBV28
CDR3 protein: CASSLGTGGTHPYEQYF

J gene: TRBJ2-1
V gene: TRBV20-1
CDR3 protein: CSASSYNEQFF

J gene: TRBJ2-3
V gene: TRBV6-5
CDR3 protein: CATRGTYPDTQYF

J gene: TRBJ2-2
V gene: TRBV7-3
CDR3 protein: CASSRLAGLHTGELFF

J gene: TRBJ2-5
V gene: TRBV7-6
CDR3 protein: CASSLQVGRAPQETQYF

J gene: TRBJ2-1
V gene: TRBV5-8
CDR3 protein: CASSLGQIYNEQFF

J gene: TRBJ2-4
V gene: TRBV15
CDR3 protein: CATSRERGLGSNIQYF

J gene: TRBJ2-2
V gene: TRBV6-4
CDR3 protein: CASSDRHEATGELFF

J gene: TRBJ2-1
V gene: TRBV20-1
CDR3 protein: CSARDYNEQFF

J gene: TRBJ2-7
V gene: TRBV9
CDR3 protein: CASSVQPGDTYEQYF

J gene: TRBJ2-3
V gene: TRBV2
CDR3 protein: CASSDFLADSTDTQYF

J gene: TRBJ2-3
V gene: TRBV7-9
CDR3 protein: CASSLARATQYF

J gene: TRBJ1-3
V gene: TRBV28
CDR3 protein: CATEASGNTIYF

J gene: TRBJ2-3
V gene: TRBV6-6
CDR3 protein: CASRRTLAGGDTQYF